The clone carrying this T cell receptor (beta chain) showed up many times. Its antigen is currently unknown. Libraries for naive CD8 T cells, which were made from roughly 21,000 to 960,000 sorted cells, drew on 10%, 30% or 50% of the RNA. In the sort, naive CD8 T cells were defined as CD8+CD4-CCR7+CD45RA+. These data belong to a study of molecular identifiers for immune sequencing clone quantification. TCRdb independently ran MiXCR on the PCR reads; one entry per CDR3 protein. The table includes around 65,000 distinct CDR3 sequences, approximately 17% detected once. Study-level results: Underestimated sizes of highly expanded clones could result from identical TCR molecules that share a barcode.

V lost 3 bases and J lost 4; bases outside the gene matches: 8. This CDR3 has 15 amino acids. From germline, CDR1 is LGHDT and CDR2 YNNKEL (reference sequence). This chain joins TRBV3-1 and TRBJ2-7; 8 nucleotides align to TRBD2. The source is a human donor in good health. Some libraries in this study had Jurkat cell RNA spiked in. The sample taken for sequencing was naive CD8+ T cells from blood, with Jurkat cell RNA spiked in. The subset is: FACS-sorted CD8+CD4-CCR7+CD45RA+ naive T cells. The CDR3 nucleotides read TGTGCCAGCAGCCAGGCAGCGGGAGTTGGGTACGAGCAGTACTTC. Encoded protein: CASSQAAGVGYEQYF.